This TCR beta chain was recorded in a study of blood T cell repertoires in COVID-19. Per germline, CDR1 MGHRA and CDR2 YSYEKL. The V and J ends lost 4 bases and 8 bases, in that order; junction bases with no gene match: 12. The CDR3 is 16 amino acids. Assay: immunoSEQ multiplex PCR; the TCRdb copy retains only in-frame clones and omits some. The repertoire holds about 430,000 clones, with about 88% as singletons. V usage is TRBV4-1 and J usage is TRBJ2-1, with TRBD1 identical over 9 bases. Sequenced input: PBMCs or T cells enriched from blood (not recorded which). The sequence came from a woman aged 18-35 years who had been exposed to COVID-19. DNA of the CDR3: TGCGCCAGCAGCCCCCGCCCGGGACAGGGTACCGATGAGCAGTTCTTC. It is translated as CASSPRPGQGTDEQFF.